This T cell receptor beta chain was observed in a study of naive and memory T cell subsets. This clonotype has just a few counts. As yet, its antigen is unknown. CD8 T cells were positively selected from what remained after CD4 positive selection. V was pared by 3 bases and J by 0 bases, with 11 bases between. The germline gives CDR1 SQVTM, CDR2 ANQGSEA. The CDR3 loop spans 14 amino acids. General study points: A clonotype means one alpha or beta sequence, not an alpha/beta pair. Naive repertoires, especially CD8, held a few larger clonotypes, possibly memory cells re-expressing CD45RA.

Both TRBC1 and TRBC2 were covered by a beta constant-region primer of two equimolar oligonucleotides. Nested alpha and beta constant-region primers with the SP2 primer drove four PCR rounds on ligated cDNA. A 12-nucleotide UMI and the SP2 primer were added to the cDNA 3' end by oligonucleotide ligation. TCRdb re-analysed the UMI-ligation and nested PCR reads in MiXCR, keeping a single row per CDR3 protein. The sample includes about 160,000 distinct CDR3 sequences, over 20% of them seen just once. This clonotype was sampled from a human donor in good health. The V gene is TRBV29-1, the J gene TRBJ1-1, with D uncertain. Sequenced: naive CD4+ T cells from blood. The CDR3 loop is CSVDDGPLNTEAFF. The CDR3 coding sequence is TGCAGCGTTGACGACGGACCCCTGAACACTGAAGCTTTCTTT.